These T cell receptor beta chains were read from a single sample in a study of long-term antiretroviral therapy in people with HIV. Clones were sequenced by immunoSEQ multiplex PCR, and TCRdb holds only the in-frame ones, with some missing. The profile covers tens of thousands of clones, with 80% to 90% appearing a single time and roughly 13% taken by the ten largest. The sample was unsorted PBMCs, taken 0.3 years after starting antiretroviral therapy. These receptors were taken from a man younger than 35 with HIV. The CDR3 runs from the conserved cysteine through the conserved F or W. A D gene is named only where the DNA matches it firmly. The listing skips clone size in some rows; elsewhere it reads once, few, many or a size class.

v_gene,abundance,j_gene,d_gene,CDR3nt,CDR3aa
TRBV2,few,TRBJ1-2,NA,TGTGCCACCAAGGGAGTAAGGGGAAACTATGGCTACACCTTC,CATKGVRGNYGYTF
TRBV18,NA,TRBJ2-5,NA,TGTGCCAGCTCGCCCGGGGCCCAAGAGACCCAGTACTTC,CASSPGAQETQYF
TRBV7-2,NA,TRBJ1-4,TRBD1,TGTGCCAGCAGCTTCAGGGGGTCTGAAAAACTGTTTTTT,CASSFRGSEKLFF
TRBV5-6,NA,TRBJ2-7,NA,TGTGCCAGCAGCTTGGGCAGTATCCACGAGCAGTACTTC,CASSLGSIHEQYF
TRBV29-1,few,TRBJ2-7,TRBD1,TGCAGCGTCGGACAGGGAACCTACGAGCAGTACTTC,CSVGQGTYEQYF
TRBV7-2,NA,TRBJ2-1,NA,TGTGCCAGCATAGAGTACAATGAGCAGTTCTTC,CASIEYNEQFF
TRBV27,once,TRBJ1-4,TRBD1,TGTGCCAGCAGCAACTCTTGGGACAGGTTTAATGAAAAACTGTTTTTT,CASSNSWDRFNEKLFF
TRBV23-1,few,TRBJ2-2,NA,TGCGCCAGGGACATCAACACCGGGGAGCTGTTTTTT,CARDINTGELFF
TRBV5-6,NA,TRBJ1-1,NA,TGTGCCAGCAGCTTGGAGGCGAATCTATATTGGGGCACTGAAGCTTTCTTT,CASSLEANLYWGTEAFF
TRBV27,few,TRBJ1-1,NA,TGTGCCAGCAGTTGGGCGGGGCTGAACACTGAAGCTTTCTTT,CASSWAGLNTEAFF
TRBV15,NA,TRBJ2-1,TRBD2,TGTGCCACCAGCATCGCGACTAGCGGCTTCCCATACAATGAGCAGTTCTTC,CATSIATSGFPYNEQFF
TRBV5-3,NA,TRBJ1-1,NA,TGTGCCAGAAGCCGCCCCGGGGGGGCTTTCTTT,CARSRPGGAFF
TRBV28,NA,TRBJ2-2,TRBD2,TGTGCCAGCAGATTATACCCGGGACTAGCGGGAGGGAACACCGGGGAGCTGTTTTTT,CASRLYPGLAGGNTGELFF
TRBV25-1,NA,TRBJ2-5,NA,TGTGCCAGCAGTTCCACCCTTCTCGGGGGAGGGACCCAGTACTTC,CASSSTLLGGGTQYF
TRBV5-1,NA,TRBJ1-2,NA,TGCGCCAGCAGCTTGGCCACAGGGAACTATGGCTACACCTTC,CASSLATGNYGYTF
TRBV5-1,NA,TRBJ2-7,TRBD2,TGCGCCAGCAGCTTTCCGGCTAGCGGGATTTACGAGCAGTACTTC,CASSFPASGIYEQYF
TRBV5-4,NA,TRBJ1-1,NA,TGTGCCAGCAGCGGGGGACACATGAACACTGAAGCTTTCTTT,CASSGGHMNTEAFF
TRBV7-9,few,TRBJ1-1,NA,TGTGCCAGCAGCTCCTCGAGAGGTGATAGGAACACTGAAGCTTTCTTT,CASSSSRGDRNTEAFF
TRBV30,few,TRBJ1-5,NA,TGTGCCTGGAGGGGACCGGGGGGCGGTCAGCCCCAGCATTTT,CAWRGPGGGQPQHF
TRBV7-2,NA,TRBJ1-4,NA,TGTGCCAGCAGCACCGGACAGCCGGGAGATGAAAAACTGTTTTTT,CASSTGQPGDEKLFF
TRBV4-3,NA,TRBJ1-2,NA,TGCGCCAGCAGCCAAGATTTCGCGGGAGGATATGGCTACACCTTC,CASSQDFAGGYGYTF
TRBV21-1,NA,TRBJ1-1,NA,TGTGCCAGCCCCCAACGGGGTGGTGAAGCTTTCTTT,CASPQRGGEAFF
TRBV6-1,NA,TRBJ2-1,NA,TGTGCCAGCAGTGGAGTTATCGGTTTACATACGGGAGTTGTTCGTGGTGAGCAGTTCTTC,CASSGVIGLHTGVVRGEQFF
TRBV5-1,NA,TRBJ2-2,TRBD1,TGCGCCAGCAGCGATCGGACAGGGGACACCGGGGAGCTGTTTTTT,CASSDRTGDTGELFF
TRBV6-5,once,TRBJ1-4,NA,TGTGCCAGCAGCCCGGCCCGGGGGAGTGATCGAAAACTGTTTTTT,CASSPARGSDRKLFF
TRBV18,few,TRBJ2-1,NA,TGTGCCAGCCACAAAGGGGAGTTATCGCGCAATGAGCAGTTCTTC,CASHKGELSRNEQFF
TRBV5-1,once,TRBJ2-5,NA,TGCGCCAGCAGCCCAATAGCGGCGGAGGGCCGGGAGACCCAGTACTTC,CASSPIAAEGRETQYF
TRBV7-3,NA,TRBJ1-1,TRBD1,TGTGCCAGCAGCTTAACGGGACAGGGGGGGAGGACTGAAGCTTTCTTT,CASSLTGQGGRTEAFF
TRBV30,NA,TRBJ1-3,NA,TGTGCCTGGACTCTGGGAGGGTACGGAAACACCATATATTTT,CAWTLGGYGNTIYF
TRBV5-6,NA,TRBJ2-7,NA,TGTGCCAGCAGCTTGGAGACCAGGGCCGAGCAGTACTTC,CASSLETRAEQYF
TRBV10-3,NA,TRBJ1-2,NA,TGTGCCATCAGGGCAGAGAGCACCATCTATGGCTACACCTTC,CAIRAESTIYGYTF